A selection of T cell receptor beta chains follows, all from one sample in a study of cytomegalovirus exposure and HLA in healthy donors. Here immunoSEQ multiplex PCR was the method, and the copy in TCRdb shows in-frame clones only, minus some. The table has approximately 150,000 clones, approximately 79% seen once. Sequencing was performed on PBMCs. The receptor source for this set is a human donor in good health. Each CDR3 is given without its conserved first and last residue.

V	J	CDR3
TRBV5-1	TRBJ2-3	ASSTAGTATPVHTDTQY
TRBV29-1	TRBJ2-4	SVRTRLAKNIQY
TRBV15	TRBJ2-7	ATSSPSGTPAREQY
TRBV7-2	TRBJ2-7	ASSPTRGGEEY
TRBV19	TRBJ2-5	ASSEDRTGETQY
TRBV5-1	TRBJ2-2	ASSLVTEGARTGELF
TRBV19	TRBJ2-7	ASSMVGGGGIEQY
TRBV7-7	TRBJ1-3	ASSPLTGVPSSGNTIY
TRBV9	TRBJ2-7	ASSPRTANYEQY
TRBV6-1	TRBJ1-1	ASSEWAGRTEAF
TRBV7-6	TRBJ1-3	ASSSNGRLSNTIY
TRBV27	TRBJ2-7	ASSLSAGEEVAYEQY
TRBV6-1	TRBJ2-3	ASSIEGTDTQY
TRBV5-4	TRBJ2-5	ASSLAETQY
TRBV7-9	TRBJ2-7	SSSDDRYEQY
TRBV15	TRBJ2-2	ATSRGLALTGELF
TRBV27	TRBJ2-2	ASRTSGGGTGELF
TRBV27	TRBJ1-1	ASSFIPLSTEAF
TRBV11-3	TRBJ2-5	ASSLSVGGIQETQY
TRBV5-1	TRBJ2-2	ASSLDQVADTGELF
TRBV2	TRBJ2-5	ASSEGRGRKETQY
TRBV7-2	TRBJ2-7	ASSFSGTSGAASYEQY
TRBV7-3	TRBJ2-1	ASSSDNEQF
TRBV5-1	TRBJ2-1	ASSFEGLSYNEQF
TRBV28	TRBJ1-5	ASRPTGGVWYQPQH
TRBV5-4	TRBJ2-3	ASSPQGPGQGGTDTQY
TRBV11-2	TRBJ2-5	ASSLDRAGGGETQY
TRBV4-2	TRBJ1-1	ASSQEGGTEAF
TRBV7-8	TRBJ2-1	ASSFRLADYNEQF
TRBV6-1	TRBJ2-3	ASRTSTDTQY
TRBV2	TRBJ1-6	ATLTRNNSPLH
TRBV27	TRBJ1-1	ASSSKPGTEAF
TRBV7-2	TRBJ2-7	ASSPENSYEQY
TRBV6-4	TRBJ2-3	ASAGGATDTQY
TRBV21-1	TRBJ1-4	ASSRSGGLGEKLF
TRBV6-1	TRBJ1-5	ASSDLLGQGSGQPQH
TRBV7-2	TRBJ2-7	ASSYPGTSNEQY
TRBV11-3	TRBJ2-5	ASSTPGETQY
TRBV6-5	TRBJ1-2	ASSYSRQGHNYGYT
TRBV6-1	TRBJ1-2	ASSEVVGTGRVGYT
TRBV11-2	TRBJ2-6	ASSSFGQATGANVLT
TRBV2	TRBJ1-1	ASSEGVEAF
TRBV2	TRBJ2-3	ASSRGGPNTDTQY
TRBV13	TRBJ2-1	ASSLEAGGSGYNEQF
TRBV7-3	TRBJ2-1	ASSSRPRSSYNEQF
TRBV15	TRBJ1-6	ATSREGAGPQYSPLH
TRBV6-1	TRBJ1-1	ASRPPGRNTEAF
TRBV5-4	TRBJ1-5	ASSRGGYNQPQH
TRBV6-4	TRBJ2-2	ASRPSGGTGELF